The TCR beta chain under discussion was sequenced for a study of blood T cell repertoires in COVID-19. Background on the study: Whether acute or convalescent, the COVID-19 samples came from the United States, Italy and Spain. T cells, B-cell-depleted T cells, or PBMCs supplied cDNA or gDNA.

Per the original data handling: From reference gene primer amplification, estimates of nucleated cell counts were derived. Profiled with immunoSEQ multiplex PCR; TCRdb holds only in-frame clones, not every one. V and J calls and clone size are given by that table; D and trimming were obtained from the DNA. The table includes approximately 180,000 clones, around nine tenths detected once. Patients from Seattle were sampled longitudinally, starting during active infection. Germline V gives CDR1 LNHDA, CDR2 SQIVND (reference sequence). The CDR3 consists of 15 residues. Trimming took off 5 bases at V and 8 bases at J, with 18 bases between the two ends.

This chain connects TRBV19 to TRBJ1-4; the D gene is possibly TRBD1 (5 bases). This clonotype was obtained from a woman in her 70s with COVID-19, enrolled during active disease. Sequenced: peripheral blood. The CDR3 nucleotides read TGTGCCAGTAGTGGCCGAGCAGGTTGGGGCGAAAAACTGTTTTTT. As protein: CASSGRAGWGEKLFF. Variable domain in full (rest from reference TRBV19 and TRBJ1-4): DGGITQSPKYLFRKEGQNVTLSCEQNLNHDAMYWYRQDPGQGLRLIYYSQIVNDFQKGDIAEGYSVSREKKESFPLTVTSAQKNPTAFYLCASSGRAGWGEKLFFGSGTQLSVL.